The following is a TCR beta chain sequence with its context. These data originate in a study of cytomegalovirus exposure and HLA in healthy donors. Only in-frame clones appear in the TCRdb table, and some are missing; sequencing was by immunoSEQ multiplex PCR. The repertoire holds about 75,000 clones, around 81% seen once, with around 3% in the top ten. This CDR3 spans 12 amino acids. CDR1 and CDR2 (germline): SQVTM, ANQGSEA. The ends were cut back, 2 bases at V and 6 bases at J, with 10 bases in the middle. The TCR was taken from a man aged 25-45 years in good health and CMV-seronegative. The chain employs TRBV29-1 and TRBJ1-2, with D maybe TRBD1 (5 bases). Sequenced input: PBMCs. CDR3 protein: CSVELPGHGYTF. Here the CDR3 DNA reads TGCAGCGTTGAACTTCCAGGGCATGGCTACACCTTC.